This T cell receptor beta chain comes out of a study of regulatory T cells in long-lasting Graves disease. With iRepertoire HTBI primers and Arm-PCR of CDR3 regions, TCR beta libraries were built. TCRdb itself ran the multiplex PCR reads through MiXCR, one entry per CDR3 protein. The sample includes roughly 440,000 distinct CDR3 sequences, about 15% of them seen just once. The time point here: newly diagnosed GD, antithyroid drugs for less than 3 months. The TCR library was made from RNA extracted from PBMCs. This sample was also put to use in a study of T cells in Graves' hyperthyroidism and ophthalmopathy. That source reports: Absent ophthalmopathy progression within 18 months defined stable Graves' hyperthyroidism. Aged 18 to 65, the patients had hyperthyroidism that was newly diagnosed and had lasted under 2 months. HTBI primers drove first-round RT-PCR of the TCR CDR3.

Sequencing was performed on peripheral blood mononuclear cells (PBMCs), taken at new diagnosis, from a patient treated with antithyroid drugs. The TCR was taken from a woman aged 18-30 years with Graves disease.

The CDR3 here is CATRGGGTDTQYF. In DNA, the CDR3 is TGTGCCACCAGAGGGGGTGGCACAGATACGCAGTATTTT. V is TRBV24-1 and J is TRBJ2-3, with D tentatively TRBD1 (6 bases). The V end was cut by 7 bases, the J end by 1 base, with 8 bases between. CDR3 size: 13 residues. In germline, CDR1 is KGHDR, CDR2 SFDVKD.